The rows below give T cell receptor beta chains drawn from one sample of a study of metastatic and nonmetastatic thyroid tumors. TCRdb reprocessed the PCR reads using MiXCR. The sample has approximately 2,200 clones; around 9.9% are singletons. The source material was tumor tissue. These receptors were obtained from a female donor with papillary thyroid cancer or a benign thyroid nodule (not recorded which). Some clones in this sample may be carry-over from other donors' samples. The CDR3 runs from the conserved cysteine through the conserved F or W. A D gene is named only where the DNA matches it firmly. Clone size appears in some rows only: once, few, many, or a class for an expanded clone.

v_gene: TRBV6-1; j_gene: TRBJ2-7; abundance: large; d_gene: -; CDR3aa: CASRWGYEQYF; CDR3nt: TGTGCCAGCAGGTGGGGTTACGAGCAGTACTTC
v_gene: TRBV27; j_gene: TRBJ2-3; abundance: medium-sized; d_gene: TRBD2; CDR3aa: CASSLSRTSGATDTQYF; CDR3nt: TGTGCCAGCAGTTTATCCCGGACTAGCGGGGCCACAGATACGCAGTATTTT
v_gene: TRBV7-2; j_gene: TRBJ2-1; abundance: medium-sized; d_gene: TRBD2; CDR3aa: CASSLWGGSSYNEQFF; CDR3nt: TGTGCCAGCAGCTTATGGGGCGGGAGCTCCTACAATGAGCAGTTCTTC
v_gene: TRBV11-2; j_gene: TRBJ1-1; abundance: many; d_gene: -; CDR3aa: CASSSFFTGTTEAFF; CDR3nt: TGTGCCAGCAGCTCCTTTTTTACAGGGACCACTGAAGCTTTCTTT
v_gene: TRBV2; j_gene: TRBJ2-1; abundance: medium-sized; d_gene: -; CDR3aa: CASRGRRAIAEQFF; CDR3nt: TGTGCCAGCAGGGGCAGGCGGGCAATAGCTGAGCAGTTCTTC
v_gene: TRBV9; j_gene: TRBJ1-2; abundance: medium-sized; d_gene: -; CDR3aa: CASSGYGYTF; CDR3nt: TGTGCCAGCAGTGGCTATGGCTACACCTTC
v_gene: TRBV11-1; j_gene: TRBJ2-1; abundance: -; d_gene: TRBD1; CDR3aa: CASSLEQGAYNEQFF; CDR3nt: TGTGCCAGCAGCTTAGAACAGGGGGCCTACAATGAGCAGTTCTTC
v_gene: TRBV7-2; j_gene: TRBJ2-7; abundance: medium-sized; d_gene: -; CDR3aa: CASSLGASRVYEQYF; CDR3nt: TGTGCCAGCAGCTTAGGAGCTAGCCGAGTGTACGAGCAGTACTTC
v_gene: TRBV5-1; j_gene: TRBJ1-2; abundance: medium-sized; d_gene: -; CDR3aa: CASSLNWGSGYTF; CDR3nt: TGCGCCAGCAGCTTAAATTGGGGCTCTGGCTACACCTTC
v_gene: TRBV4-1; j_gene: TRBJ1-1; abundance: many; d_gene: -; CDR3aa: CASSHDAGNTEAFF; CDR3nt: TGCGCCAGCAGCCATGATGCAGGGAACACTGAAGCTTTCTTT
v_gene: TRBV11-2; j_gene: TRBJ2-3; abundance: -; d_gene: -; CDR3aa: CASRERGVDTQYF; CDR3nt: TGTGCCAGCAGAGAGAGGGGCGTAGATACGCAGTATTTC
v_gene: TRBV6-5; j_gene: TRBJ2-4; abundance: medium-sized; d_gene: -; CDR3aa: CASSYSMQNIQYF; CDR3nt: TGTGCCAGCAGTTACTCGATGCAAAACATTCAGTACTTC
v_gene: TRBV7-2; j_gene: TRBJ2-7; abundance: medium-sized; d_gene: TRBD2; CDR3aa: CASSLTGTSPSYEQYF; CDR3nt: TGTGCCAGCAGCTTAACCGGGACTAGCCCATCCTACGAGCAGTACTTC
v_gene: TRBV7-7; j_gene: TRBJ2-5; abundance: -; d_gene: -; CDR3aa: CAGSHSGPKETQYF; CDR3nt: TGTGCTGGCAGCCACAGTGGCCCGAAAGAGACCCAGTACTTC
v_gene: TRBV2; j_gene: TRBJ2-3; abundance: medium-sized; d_gene: -; CDR3aa: CASSEYEGSADTQYF; CDR3nt: TGTGCCAGCAGTGAATACGAGGGTTCCGCAGATACGCAGTATTTT
v_gene: TRBV20-1; j_gene: TRBJ2-1; abundance: medium-sized; d_gene: TRBD2; CDR3aa: CSAVRLAGGKSYNEQFF; CDR3nt: TGCAGTGCAGTTAGGCTAGCGGGGGGGAAATCCTACAATGAGCAGTTCTTC
v_gene: TRBV9; j_gene: TRBJ2-1; abundance: medium-sized; d_gene: TRBD2; CDR3aa: CASGTSGERFF; CDR3nt: TGTGCCAGCGGAACTAGCGGGGAACGGTTCTTC
v_gene: TRBV10-3; j_gene: TRBJ1-1; abundance: medium-sized; d_gene: -; CDR3aa: CATHGENTEAFF; CDR3nt: TGTGCCACCCACGGAGAGAACACTGAAGCTTTCTTT
v_gene: TRBV5-1; j_gene: TRBJ2-1; abundance: medium-sized; d_gene: TRBD1; CDR3aa: CASSSSGGWYNEQFF; CDR3nt: TGCGCCAGCAGCTCTTCAGGGGGCTGGTACAATGAGCAGTTCTTC
v_gene: TRBV5-1; j_gene: TRBJ1-1; abundance: medium-sized; d_gene: -; CDR3aa: CASSFGVIMNTEAFF; CDR3nt: TGCGCCAGCAGCTTCGGGGTTATAATGAACACTGAAGCTTTCTTT
v_gene: TRBV6-1; j_gene: TRBJ1-2; abundance: medium-sized; d_gene: -; CDR3aa: CALGGVFYGYTF; CDR3nt: TGTGCCCTAGGGGGGGTGTTCTATGGCTACACCTTC